This T cell receptor beta chain came from a study of blood T cells in healthy people across ages. Comments on this clonotype: Its target is not known.

With V trimmed by 1 base and J by 9 bases, 3 bases remained unmatched. The germline CDR1 and CDR2 sequences are DFQATT and SNEGSKA (reference sequence). This CDR3 spans 12 amino acids. Sample-barcoded 5' priming and a J-beta primer mix drove a second PCR of about 7 to 12 cycles. Each CDR3 protein gets one entry after TCRdb re-called the 5' RACE reads with MiXCR. The profile shows 1.8 million or so distinct CDR3 sequences, more than 35% of them singletons. General study findings and limits: Researchers said unsorted PBMCs prevented a conclusive naive versus antigen-experienced comparison.

The receptor's source is a human donor in good health. The rearrangement uses TRBV20-1 and TRBJ2-3; 8 bases agree with TRBD2. Sequencing was done on a sample of blood. CDR3 sequence (DNA): TGCAGTGCTAGAGTAAGCGGGAGAACGCAGTATTTT. Protein: CSARVSGRTQYF.